These T cell receptor beta chains were read from a single sample in a study of response to subunit inactivated influenza vaccine. TCRdb re-analysed the RT-PCR reads in MiXCR, keeping a single row per CDR3 protein. The sample lists 290,000 or so distinct CDR3 sequences, over 20% occurring once. The sequences come from PBMCs from blood, collected approximately 20 months after vaccination. Source of these receptors: a man aged 45 to 75 who received an inactivated influenza vaccine. Both conserved end residues are part of each CDR3. The D gene is left open where the match is weak. The listing skips clone size in some rows; elsewhere it reads once, few, many or a size class.

size: NA
V: TRBV5-1
D: NA
J: TRBJ2-7
DNA: TGCGCCAGCAGCGTACCAAGTTCCTACGAGCAGTACTTC
CDR3: CASSVPSSYEQYF

size: few
V: TRBV2
D: NA
J: TRBJ1-5
DNA: TGTGCCAGCTCTAAAGAAGGGACACTTAGCAATCAGCCCCAGCATTTT
CDR3: CASSKEGTLSNQPQHF

size: NA
V: TRBV3-1
D: TRBD1
J: TRBJ2-7
DNA: TGTGCCAGCAGCCAAGGAACAGGGGCCATGTACGAGCAGTACTTC
CDR3: CASSQGTGAMYEQYF

size: NA
V: TRBV4-1
D: TRBD1
J: TRBJ1-4
DNA: TGCGCCAGCAGCCAAGATGGCGGGACAGGGGGTGAAAAACTGTTTTTT
CDR3: CASSQDGGTGGEKLFF

size: NA
V: TRBV28
D: NA
J: TRBJ1-2
DNA: TGTGCCAGCAACGGGGGTAACTATGGCTACACCTTC
CDR3: CASNGGNYGYTF

size: few
V: TRBV6-5
D: NA
J: TRBJ2-5
DNA: TGTGCCAGCAGTTTAGGGGGGGCTCGAGAGACCCAGTACTTC
CDR3: CASSLGGARETQYF

size: few
V: TRBV4-3
D: NA
J: TRBJ1-3
DNA: TGCGCCAGCAGCCAAGAGCTAAGCTCTGGAAACACCATATATTTT
CDR3: CASSQELSSGNTIYF

size: once
V: TRBV2
D: TRBD2
J: TRBJ2-7
DNA: TGTGCCAGCAGGAAACTAGCGGGAGGCCACCGCGAGCAGTACTTC
CDR3: CASRKLAGGHREQYF

size: few
V: TRBV6-5
D: TRBD1
J: TRBJ1-2
DNA: TGTGCCAGCAGTTACTCAGGGGGCGCAGTCTATGGCTACACCTTC
CDR3: CASSYSGGAVYGYTF

size: NA
V: TRBV28
D: TRBD1
J: TRBJ1-2
DNA: TGTGCCAGCAGTTCCCCGGACAGGGCGAATGGCTACACCTTC
CDR3: CASSSPDRANGYTF

size: few
V: TRBV6-1
D: NA
J: TRBJ1-6
DNA: TGTGCCAGCAGGACACAGGGATATAATTCACCCCTCCACTTT
CDR3: CASRTQGYNSPLHF

size: NA
V: TRBV4-3
D: NA
J: TRBJ1-1
DNA: TGCGCCAGCAGCTTGACACCCCTGAACACTGAAGCTTTCTTT
CDR3: CASSLTPLNTEAFF

size: NA
V: TRBV2
D: TRBD2
J: TRBJ2-7
DNA: TGTGCCGGATCGGGAGGCTACGAGCAGTACTTC
CDR3: CAGSGGYEQYF

size: NA
V: TRBV3-1
D: TRBD1
J: TRBJ1-5
DNA: TGTGCCAGCAGCCAAGGGACAGGTAGCAATCAGCCCCAGCATTTT
CDR3: CASSQGTGSNQPQHF

size: NA
V: TRBV6-6
D: NA
J: TRBJ2-7
DNA: TGTGCCAGCTCCGAGCACTCCTACGAGCAGTACTTC
CDR3: CASSEHSYEQYF

size: few
V: TRBV6-2/TRBV6-3
D: TRBD1
J: TRBJ1-5
DNA: TGTGCCAGCCGGGACAGGGACGATCAGCCCCAGCATTTT
CDR3: CASRDRDDQPQHF

size: NA
V: TRBV3-1
D: NA
J: TRBJ2-2
DNA: TGTGCCAGCAGCCGGGGCGCTACCGGGGAGCTGTTTTTT
CDR3: CASSRGATGELFF

size: NA
V: TRBV2
D: TRBD1
J: TRBJ2-5
DNA: TGTGCCAGCAGTCCCCGGACAGGGGGAGGGACCCAGTACTTC
CDR3: CASSPRTGGGTQYF

size: many
V: TRBV7-8
D: NA
J: TRBJ2-1
DNA: TGTGCCAGCAGCTTAGCGGGTCTCGGACAGAGCTCCTACAATGAGCAGTTCTTC
CDR3: CASSLAGLGQSSYNEQFF

size: NA
V: TRBV5-4
D: TRBD2
J: TRBJ2-2
DNA: TGTGCCAGCAGCTTATCTCTAGCGGGAGATACCGGGGAGCTGTTTTTT
CDR3: CASSLSLAGDTGELFF

size: few
V: TRBV3-1
D: TRBD2
J: TRBJ2-5
DNA: TGTGCCAGCAACCGGAGGGTGGGAGGGCCGGAGACCCAGTACTTC
CDR3: CASNRRVGGPETQYF

size: NA
V: TRBV29-1
D: TRBD2
J: TRBJ2-5
DNA: TGCAGCGCCCTGCCCCGGACTAGCGGGATGGGGGAGACCCAGTACTTC
CDR3: CSALPRTSGMGETQYF

size: many
V: TRBV20-1
D: TRBD1
J: TRBJ1-1
DNA: TGCAGTGCTAGGGAACCGGGACAGATGAACACTGAAGCTTTCTTT
CDR3: CSAREPGQMNTEAFF

size: many
V: TRBV5-6
D: NA
J: TRBJ2-7
DNA: TGTGCCAGCAGCGGCCACTACGAGCAGTACTTC
CDR3: CASSGHYEQYF

size: NA
V: TRBV25-1
D: NA
J: TRBJ1-1
DNA: TGTGCCAGCAGTGAATTCACTGAAGCTTTCTTT
CDR3: CASSEFTEAFF

size: many
V: TRBV15
D: TRBD1
J: TRBJ1-1
DNA: TGTGCCACCAGCAGACAGGGACAGGGGAAATGGACTGAAGCTTTCTTT
CDR3: CATSRQGQGKWTEAFF

size: NA
V: TRBV6-1
D: NA
J: TRBJ1-2
DNA: TGTGCCAGCTACGGAGTCACGGCAGACTTAATCTATGGCTACACCTTC
CDR3: CASYGVTADLIYGYTF

size: NA
V: TRBV20-1
D: NA
J: TRBJ1-1
DNA: TGCAGTGCTCCCGGACTGAGCACTGAAGCTTTCTTT
CDR3: CSAPGLSTEAFF

size: NA
V: TRBV20-1
D: TRBD2
J: TRBJ2-1
DNA: TGCAGTGCTCCCCCTAGCGGTCCCTACAATGAGCAGTTCTTC
CDR3: CSAPPSGPYNEQFF

size: NA
V: TRBV27
D: NA
J: TRBJ2-5
DNA: TGTGCCAGCAGTTACCTCGGGACACTACAAGAGACCCAGTACTTC
CDR3: CASSYLGTLQETQYF

size: once
V: TRBV5-1
D: NA
J: TRBJ2-7
DNA: TGCGCCAGCAGGGACAGAGTAGCGGAGCCCTACGAGCAGTACTTC
CDR3: CASRDRVAEPYEQYF

size: few
V: TRBV12-3/TRBV12-4
D: NA
J: TRBJ1-4
DNA: TGTGCCAGCAACGACAGAGCAACTAATGAAAAACTGTTTTTT
CDR3: CASNDRATNEKLFF

size: NA
V: TRBV11-2
D: TRBD1
J: TRBJ1-3
DNA: TGTGCCAGCAGCCCCGGACAGGCCGCAAACACCATATATTTT
CDR3: CASSPGQAANTIYF

size: many
V: TRBV12-3/TRBV12-4
D: TRBD1
J: TRBJ1-2
DNA: TGTGCCAGCAGTTTTTCCCCAGGGGGAGCGGGCTACACCTTC
CDR3: CASSFSPGGAGYTF

size: NA
V: TRBV20-1
D: NA
J: TRBJ2-3
DNA: TGCAGTGCCGTACGGACAGCTAGCACAGATACGCAGTATTTT
CDR3: CSAVRTASTDTQYF

size: few
V: TRBV5-1
D: NA
J: TRBJ1-4
DNA: TGCGCCAGCAGCTTGCAGGGCTCGTCAACTAATGAAAAACTGTTTTTT
CDR3: CASSLQGSSTNEKLFF

size: few
V: TRBV29-1
D: NA
J: TRBJ1-5
DNA: TGCAGCGTTGGTCCGGAGCAGCCCCAGCATTTT
CDR3: CSVGPEQPQHF

size: NA
V: TRBV7-6
D: NA
J: TRBJ1-1
DNA: TGTGCCAGCAGCTTAGATTTTGCAGGGGATTTTAGCACTGAAGCTTTCTTT
CDR3: CASSLDFAGDFSTEAFF

size: few
V: TRBV2
D: TRBD1
J: TRBJ2-1
DNA: TGTGCCAGCAGTGGACTTGGACAGGGGACGAATGAGCAGTTCTTC
CDR3: CASSGLGQGTNEQFF

size: few
V: TRBV20-1
D: NA
J: TRBJ2-7
DNA: TGCAGTGCTGGCCGGGACGGACTTGGCCCCCTCCTACGTAGCGAGCAGTACTTC
CDR3: CSAGRDGLGPLLRSEQYF

size: few
V: TRBV7-2
D: TRBD1
J: TRBJ1-2
DNA: TGTGCCAGCAGCTTCTCATCCGGGACAGGGGAGGGTGGCTACACCTTC
CDR3: CASSFSSGTGEGGYTF

size: NA
V: TRBV7-9
D: NA
J: TRBJ2-2
DNA: TGTGCCAGCAAAGCGAACACCGGGGAGCTGTTTTTT
CDR3: CASKANTGELFF

size: NA
V: TRBV3-1
D: NA
J: TRBJ2-2
DNA: TGTGCCAGCAGCCAAGCTTCAGGGGCCGGGGAGCTGTTTTTT
CDR3: CASSQASGAGELFF

size: few
V: TRBV7-6
D: NA
J: TRBJ2-3
DNA: TGTGCCAGCAGCTACGGTATTGGGGGGGGCCTCTCAACAGATACGCAGTATTTT
CDR3: CASSYGIGGGLSTDTQYF

size: NA
V: TRBV20-1
D: NA
J: TRBJ1-2
DNA: TGCAGTGCTAGTCCACAGGGATGGGGAGGCTATGGCTACACCTTC
CDR3: CSASPQGWGGYGYTF

size: many
V: TRBV18
D: TRBD2
J: TRBJ2-4
DNA: TGTGCCAGCTCACCCCCCCGGGGGGGCAACGACAAAAACATTCAGTACTTC
CDR3: CASSPPRGGNDKNIQYF

size: NA
V: TRBV12-5
D: NA
J: TRBJ1-1
DNA: TGTGCTAGTGGTTTCGCGGCCCCAGGAATCACTGAAGCTTTCTTT
CDR3: CASGFAAPGITEAFF

size: NA
V: TRBV18
D: NA
J: TRBJ2-5
DNA: TGTGCCAGTCGAGCATCTAGCCAAGAGACCCAGTACTTC
CDR3: CASRASSQETQYF

size: many
V: TRBV7-2
D: NA
J: TRBJ1-5
DNA: TGTGCCAGCAGCTTAGCGGAAGGGTCTAACAATCAGCCCCAGCATTTT
CDR3: CASSLAEGSNNQPQHF

size: few
V: TRBV4-3
D: NA
J: TRBJ2-7
DNA: TGCGCCAGCAGCCAAGAAATGGGAACCTACGAGCAGTACTTC
CDR3: CASSQEMGTYEQYF

size: NA
V: TRBV4-2
D: NA
J: TRBJ2-3
DNA: TGTGCCAGCAGCCAAGAAGAGGTATCGAGGGGCGCGAGCACAGATACGCAGTATTTT
CDR3: CASSQEEVSRGASTDTQYF

size: NA
V: TRBV2
D: NA
J: TRBJ1-4
DNA: TGTGCCAGCAGTGAAGACGGAGGTATCGGTGAAAAACTGTTTTTT
CDR3: CASSEDGGIGEKLFF

size: few
V: TRBV12-3/TRBV12-4
D: NA
J: TRBJ2-2
DNA: TGTGCCAGCCAGGGGGGTTTAACCGGGGAGCTGTTTTTT
CDR3: CASQGGLTGELFF

size: NA
V: TRBV7-9
D: NA
J: TRBJ2-3
DNA: TGTGCCAGCAGCCCGATGGTGGATACGCAGTATTTT
CDR3: CASSPMVDTQYF

size: few
V: TRBV28
D: NA
J: TRBJ1-5
DNA: TGTGCCAGCACCGCGGACAAGCTTAGCAATCAGCCCCAGCATTTT
CDR3: CASTADKLSNQPQHF

size: NA
V: TRBV9
D: TRBD1
J: TRBJ2-5
DNA: TGTGCCAGCAGCGTAGTTGGGACAGGGGGGGAGACCCAGTACTTC
CDR3: CASSVVGTGGETQYF

size: many
V: TRBV3-1
D: NA
J: TRBJ1-4
DNA: TGTGCCAGCAGCCAAGTCCCGGGACCAAAGGGAAAACTGTTTTTT
CDR3: CASSQVPGPKGKLFF

size: NA
V: TRBV5-1
D: NA
J: TRBJ1-6
DNA: TGCGCCAGCAGCTTGACAACAGGGTCCGGTTCACCCCTCCACTTT
CDR3: CASSLTTGSGSPLHF